These T cell receptor beta chains were read from a single sample in a study of blood T cells in healthy people across ages. TCRdb reprocessed the 5' RACE reads with MiXCR, giving one entry per CDR3 protein. The sample lists some 1.7 million distinct CDR3 sequences; about 30% were seen once. Input material: blood. The receptors derive from a woman in her thirties in good health. Both conserved end residues are part of each CDR3. A D gene is named only where the DNA matches it firmly. Size values are once, few and many counts, or a class for expanded clones, and some rows have none.

J: TRBJ1-2; D: TRBD1; V: TRBV7-9; size: few; length: 16; DNA: TGTGCCAGCAGCTTAGCAGGGGGCGCAGCCCTCAGAAGCTACACCTTC; CDR3: CASSLAGGAALRSYTF
J: TRBJ1-2; D: -; V: TRBV7-9; size: -; length: 14; DNA: TGTGCCAGCAGCTTCAATCCGAACTACTATGGCTACACCTTC; CDR3: CASSFNPNYYGYTF
J: TRBJ2-7; D: -; V: TRBV20-1; size: many; length: 13; DNA: TGCAGTGCTAGACAGGGGCCAGCCTACGAGCAGTACTTC; CDR3: CSARQGPAYEQYF
J: TRBJ2-3; D: -; V: TRBV9; size: many; length: 14; DNA: TGTGCCAGCAGCGGGAACTTTCAGACGGGTACGCAGTATTTT; CDR3: CASSGNFQTGTQYF
J: TRBJ2-7; D: TRBD1; V: TRBV2; size: -; length: 15; DNA: TGTGCCTTCCGAGCGCCCGGGACAGGGATTTCCGAGCAGTACTTC; CDR3: CAFRAPGTGISEQYF
J: TRBJ1-1; D: -; V: TRBV5-1; size: -; length: 17; DNA: TGCGCCAGCAGCTTGGCCGTCGTGGGTGGCATGAACACTGAAGCTTTCTTT; CDR3: CASSLAVVGGMNTEAFF
J: TRBJ2-7; D: -; V: TRBV20-1; size: -; length: 10; DNA: TGCAGTGCTAGGGACCCTGAGCAGTACTTC; CDR3: CSARDPEQYF
J: TRBJ2-7; D: TRBD1; V: TRBV20-1; size: few; length: 13; DNA: TGCAGTGCTCGCCTCCGGGACAGCTACGAGCAGTACTTC; CDR3: CSARLRDSYEQYF
J: TRBJ2-1; D: TRBD2; V: TRBV12-3/TRBV12-4; size: many; length: 14; DNA: TGTGCCAGCGGACCGGGACTAGCGATCAATGAGCAGTTCTTC; CDR3: CASGPGLAINEQFF
J: TRBJ2-1; D: -; V: TRBV4-1; size: few; length: 17; DNA: TGCGCCAGCAGCCAAGTGCTACGGGGGCCAAAGGACAATGAGCAGTTCTTC; CDR3: CASSQVLRGPKDNEQFF
J: TRBJ1-1; D: -; V: TRBV18; size: few; length: 15; DNA: TGTGCCAGCTCACCACGGCGGGTAGGGGTAGCTGAAGCTTTCTTT; CDR3: CASSPRRVGVAEAFF
J: TRBJ2-5; D: -; V: TRBV28; size: many; length: 15; DNA: TGTGCCAGCAGTCCCTCGAACCTGGGCAGGGAGACCCAGTACTTC; CDR3: CASSPSNLGRETQYF
J: TRBJ2-3; D: TRBD1; V: TRBV11-2; size: few; length: 17; DNA: TGTGCCAGCAGCCCAACAGTGGGGACAGGGATGGGAGATACGCAGTATTTT; CDR3: CASSPTVGTGMGDTQYF
J: TRBJ2-3; D: TRBD2; V: TRBV11-2; size: -; length: 14; DNA: TGTGCCAGCAGCTTAGAGAGGACTAGCGGGGTCAGTGTATTT; CDR3: CASSLERTSGVSVF
J: TRBJ2-1; D: -; V: TRBV28; size: once; length: 16; DNA: TGTGCCAGCAGTTTCACCAGGGGCGGGGGCGTAAGGGAGCAGTTCTTC; CDR3: CASSFTRGGGVREQFF
J: TRBJ1-2; D: TRBD1; V: TRBV6-1; size: few; length: 15; DNA: TGTGCCAGCAGTGAATGGACAGGGGGTAACTATGGCTACACCTTC; CDR3: CASSEWTGGNYGYTF
J: TRBJ2-1; D: TRBD2; V: TRBV11-2; size: -; length: 15; DNA: TGTGCCAGCAGCTTAGGCGAGACTAGCGGGAGTAAGCAGTTCTTC; CDR3: CASSLGETSGSKQFF
J: TRBJ1-5; D: -; V: TRBV4-1; size: many; length: 13; DNA: TGCGCCAGCAGCCTGAGGGTTACTCAGCCCCAGCATTTT; CDR3: CASSLRVTQPQHF
J: TRBJ2-7; D: -; V: TRBV20-1; size: many; length: 14; DNA: TGCAGTGCTAGAGATGAGTGGGGGGTCGGCGAGCAGTACTTC; CDR3: CSARDEWGVGEQYF
J: TRBJ1-2; D: -; V: TRBV29-1; size: -; length: 13; DNA: TGCAGCGTTAAAGAGAACATCCCCTATGGCTGCACCTTC; CDR3: CSVKENIPYGCTF
J: TRBJ2-4; D: TRBD2; V: TRBV4-1; size: many; length: 13; DNA: TGCGCCAGCAGCCATGGGACTAGGGACATTCAGTACTTC; CDR3: CASSHGTRDIQYF
J: TRBJ2-5; D: TRBD2; V: TRBV6-1; size: few; length: 14; DNA: TGTGCCAGCAGAGGGACTAGCGGGGGAGAGACCCAGTACTTC; CDR3: CASRGTSGGETQYF
J: TRBJ2-4; D: -; V: TRBV12-3/TRBV12-4; size: many; length: 18; DNA: TGTGCCAGCAGTTTAAATTCGAGAGGAATAGTACGGTCTCCCATTCAGTACTTC; CDR3: CASSLNSRGIVRSPIQYF
J: TRBJ2-3; D: TRBD2; V: TRBV7-2; size: many; length: 16; DNA: TGTGCCAGCAGCGGGACTAGCGGGAGCGGCACAGATACGCAGTATTTT; CDR3: CASSGTSGSGTDTQYF
J: TRBJ2-1; D: TRBD2; V: TRBV5-1; size: -; length: 15; DNA: TGCGCCGGCAGCTTCGGGGGGGGGACTAGCGGGCCTCAGTTCTTC; CDR3: CAGSFGGGTSGPQFF
J: TRBJ2-2; D: TRBD2; V: TRBV2; size: -; length: 15; DNA: TGTGCCAGCGCTAAAGCGGGAGGGAACACCGGGGAGCTGTTTTTT; CDR3: CASAKAGGNTGELFF
J: TRBJ2-5; D: TRBD1; V: TRBV4-2; size: few; length: 16; DNA: TGTGCCAGCAGCCGAGATTTTCTAGGGGGCAAAAAGACCCAGTACTTC; CDR3: CASSRDFLGGKKTQYF
J: TRBJ1-5; D: -; V: TRBV3-1; size: -; length: 13; DNA: TGTGCCAGCAGCCAAGATCCTCGCCAGCCCCAGCATTTT; CDR3: CASSQDPRQPQHF
J: TRBJ2-3; D: TRBD2; V: TRBV5-1; size: many; length: 16; DNA: TGCGCCAGCAGCTTGAGAGCGGCGGGAGACGCCGATACGCAGTATTTT; CDR3: CASSLRAAGDADTQYF
J: TRBJ2-1; D: TRBD2; V: TRBV2; size: -; length: 14; DNA: TGTGCCAGCAGTCGCCTAGCGGGGAGGGTGGGGCAGTTCTTC; CDR3: CASSRLAGRVGQFF
J: TRBJ2-3; D: -; V: TRBV27; size: many; length: 15; DNA: TGTGCCAGCAGTACAGGGAGTGGGCACATAGATACGCAGTATTTT; CDR3: CASSTGSGHIDTQYF
J: TRBJ1-6; D: -; V: TRBV6-5; size: few; length: 15; DNA: TGTGCCAGCAGTTGCTCTCGGCAGGGCTATTCACCCCTCCACTTT; CDR3: CASSCSRQGYSPLHF
J: TRBJ1-2; D: -; V: TRBV5-5; size: many; length: 16; DNA: TGTGCCAGCAGCCCGGAGGGTCGGACTCCGGTCTATGGCTACACCTTC; CDR3: CASSPEGRTPVYGYTF
J: TRBJ1-2; D: -; V: TRBV4-3; size: -; length: 15; DNA: TGCGCCAGCAGCCAAGAGGAGGGGAGGGTGGATGGCTACACCTTC; CDR3: CASSQEEGRVDGYTF
J: TRBJ2-7; D: TRBD2; V: TRBV7-2; size: few; length: 15; DNA: TGTGCCAGCAGCCCCTCACGGGGAGGGAGCGGCGAGCAGTACTTC; CDR3: CASSPSRGGSGEQYF
J: TRBJ2-7; D: -; V: TRBV10-2; size: -; length: 16; DNA: TGCGCCAGCAGCCCGGAACAGCCGGCCTTGACGGGGGAGCAGTACTTC; CDR3: CASSPEQPALTGEQYF
J: TRBJ2-4; D: -; V: TRBV7-3; size: -; length: 14; DNA: TGTGCCAGCAGCCCCCCTCCGGATAGGGACATTCAGTACTTC; CDR3: CASSPPPDRDIQYF
J: TRBJ2-7; D: TRBD1; V: TRBV7-2; size: many; length: 15; DNA: TGTGCCAGCAGCTTCGAGGGGGCGCGCGTGAACGAGCAGTACTTC; CDR3: CASSFEGARVNEQYF
J: TRBJ2-2; D: -; V: TRBV7-3; size: few; length: 15; DNA: TGTGCCAGCAGCAGAGGACCATTGAACACCGGGGAGCTGTTTTTT; CDR3: CASSRGPLNTGELFF
J: TRBJ2-4; D: TRBD1; V: TRBV5-1; size: many; length: 15; DNA: TGCGCCAGCAGATTCGGGACAGACGGCAAAAACATTCAGTACTTC; CDR3: CASRFGTDGKNIQYF
J: TRBJ2-7; D: TRBD2; V: TRBV11-2; size: many; length: 15; DNA: TGTGCCAGTGGAAGCGGGGACCTTAGCTCCTACGAGCAGTACTTC; CDR3: CASGSGDLSSYEQYF
J: TRBJ1-6; D: TRBD1; V: TRBV5-1; size: many; length: 18; DNA: TGCGCCAGCAGCCAGGATCTACAGGGGGCAGCGGGTAATTCACCCCTCCACTTT; CDR3: CASSQDLQGAAGNSPLHF
J: TRBJ1-5; D: -; V: TRBV28; size: -; length: 16; DNA: TGTGCCAGCAGTTTATATCCAGGTCGGTCCAATCAGCCCCGGCATTTT; CDR3: CASSLYPGRSNQPRHF
J: TRBJ2-1; D: TRBD2; V: TRBV5-5; size: few; length: 14; DNA: TGTGCCAGCAGCTTTAGGGCGGGGGTCGATGAGCAGTTCTTC; CDR3: CASSFRAGVDEQFF
J: TRBJ2-5; D: -; V: TRBV6-2/TRBV6-3; size: -; length: 14; DNA: TGTGCCAGCAGTTACTGGGACTTTCAAGAGACCCAGTACTTC; CDR3: CASSYWDFQETQYF
J: TRBJ2-7; D: -; V: TRBV29-1; size: many; length: 14; DNA: TGCAGCGTTGCGGGGGGACAGCTCACCTACGAGCAGTACTTC; CDR3: CSVAGGQLTYEQYF
J: TRBJ2-3; D: -; V: TRBV7-3; size: -; length: 14; DNA: TGTGCCAGCAGCTGGGACGCCAGCACAGATACGCAGTATTTT; CDR3: CASSWDASTDTQYF
J: TRBJ1-2; D: TRBD1; V: TRBV20-1; size: -; length: 13; DNA: TGCAGTGCCCGGACAGGGTACAACGATGGCTACACCTTC; CDR3: CSARTGYNDGYTF
J: TRBJ2-1; D: -; V: TRBV12-3/TRBV12-4; size: few; length: 11; DNA: TGTGCCAGCAGTTGGCTTAATGAGCAGTTCTTC; CDR3: CASSWLNEQFF